This TCR beta chain was found in a study of blood T cell repertoires in COVID-19 (dated by TCRdb to the early 2020s). Regarding the study in general: Collaborator samples came from the United States, Italy and Spain and covered acute and convalescent phases of COVID-19. The prospective study material was composed of cDNA or gDNA derived from T cells, B-cell-depleted T cells, or PBMCs. Subjects who had been exposed to COVID-19, were actively infected with it, or had recovered from it provided the deeply sampled blood TCRbeta repertoires that made up the dataset. The repertoires were released in a freely available public database meant as a resource for research on the immune response to SARS-CoV-2. The samples were drawn from the first 160 participants of the ongoing ImmuneRACE study and from about 1,200 subjects provided by 6 global collaborators. Sample metadata almost always included a de-identified subject ID, COVID-19 status, age in years and sex. Where available, HLA class I and class II types were obtained from metadata supplied by the sample provider rather than from assay-based typing.

Comment on this clone: Its binding antigen is unknown. Per-base qualities were not stored, and no clone one base away is much larger.

Enrolling through a virtual design, the prospective study's participants ranged in age from roughly 18 to 100 years and lived across roughly 23 United States geographic areas. In the prospective study, participants were assigned to cohorts based on the clinical history participants reported in a screening survey and a study questionnaire. Exposed participants had been in contact with someone with a PCR-confirmed or clinician-diagnosed COVID-19 case within 2 weeks of study entry. Each participant in the prospective study had whole blood, serum and a nasopharyngeal or oropharyngeal swab collected by mobile phlebotomists. Over a roughly two-month period, participants in the prospective study had the option of providing additional blood draws and questionnaires. Prospective study blood samples were shipped either frozen or at room temperature before DNA extraction. Summary of the overall study and its limitations: Clinical and demographic metadata were provided uncurated, with the amount varying by source and participant.

TCRbeta CDR3 regions were amplified from genomic DNA by means of the immunoSEQ Assay, a bias-controlled multiplex PCR. As for the original processing: Nucleated cell counts per sample were estimated from amplification of reference gene primers within the assay. To quantify the absolute abundance of each unique TCRbeta CDR3 rearrangement, sequence reads were collapsed and filtered. For each sample, productive Simpson clonality was calculated as the square root of Simpson's diversity index across productive rearrangements. TCRdb obtained this table from immuneACCESS and retained in-frame rearrangements with V and J assigned. These tables miss some clones; where compared with another copy, unresolved V genes account for less than half of the shortfall, and the remainder is unexplained. D and trimming come from the DNA, and the V and J calls and clone size come from that table. For this sample there are roughly 150,000 clones; 75% to 90% appear just once. The ten largest clones capture about 5% of the sample.

From its cysteine to its phenylalanine, the CDR3 spans 16 amino acids. Just CDR3 DNA is preserved here, 48 bases in frame from base 1. The germline V gene supplies CDR1 MRHNA and CDR2 SNTAGT. The trim is 0 bases for V and 6 bases for J, with a gap of 17 bases between the germline ends. The sequence is built from TRBV6-4 and TRBJ1-2; the D gene is perhaps TRBD1, on 5 matching bases. This receptor was identified in a man between 70 and 80 years old who had been exposed to COVID-19. The sequencing input was PBMCs or T cells enriched from blood (not recorded which). The sequence in DNA is TGTGCCAGCAGTGACTCGAATAAGGCAGGGCAGGATGGCTACACCTTC. Its translation reads: CASSDSNKAGQDGYTF.